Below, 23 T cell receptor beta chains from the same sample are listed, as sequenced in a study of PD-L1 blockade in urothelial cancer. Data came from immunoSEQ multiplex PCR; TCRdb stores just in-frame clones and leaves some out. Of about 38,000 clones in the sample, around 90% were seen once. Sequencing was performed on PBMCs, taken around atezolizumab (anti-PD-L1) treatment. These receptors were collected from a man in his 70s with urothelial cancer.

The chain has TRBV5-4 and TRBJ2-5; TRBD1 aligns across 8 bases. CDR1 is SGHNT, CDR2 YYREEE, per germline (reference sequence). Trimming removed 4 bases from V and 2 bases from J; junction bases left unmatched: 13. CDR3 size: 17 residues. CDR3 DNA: TGTGCCAGCAGCCCTCCGGGGACAGGATACCTGCAAGAGACCCAGTACTTC. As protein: CASSPPGTGYLQETQYF.

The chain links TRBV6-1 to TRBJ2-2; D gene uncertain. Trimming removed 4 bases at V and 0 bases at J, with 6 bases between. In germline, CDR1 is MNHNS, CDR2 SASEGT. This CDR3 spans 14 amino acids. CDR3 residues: CASSALANTGELFF. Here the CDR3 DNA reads TGTGCCAGCAGTGCTCTAGCGAACACCGGGGAGCTGTTTTTT.

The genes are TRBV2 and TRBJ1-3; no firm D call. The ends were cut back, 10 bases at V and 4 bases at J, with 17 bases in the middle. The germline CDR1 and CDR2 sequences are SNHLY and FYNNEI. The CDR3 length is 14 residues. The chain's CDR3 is CATGPSLAGNTIYF. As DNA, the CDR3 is TGTGCCACTGGGCCTTCACTCGCCGGAAACACCATATATTTT.

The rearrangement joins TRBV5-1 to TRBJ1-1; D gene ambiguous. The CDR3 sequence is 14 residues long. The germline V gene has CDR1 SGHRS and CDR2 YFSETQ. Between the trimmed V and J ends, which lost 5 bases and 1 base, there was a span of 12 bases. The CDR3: CASSVGQSNTEAFF. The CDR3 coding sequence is TGCGCCAGCAGTGTTGGGCAGTCGAACACTGAAGCTTTCTTT.

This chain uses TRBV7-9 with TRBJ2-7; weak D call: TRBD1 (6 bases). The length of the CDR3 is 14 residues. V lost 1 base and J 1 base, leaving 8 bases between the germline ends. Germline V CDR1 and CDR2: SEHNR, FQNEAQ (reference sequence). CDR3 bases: TGTGCCAGCAGCTTAGGTGGGACATCCTACGAGCAGTACTTC. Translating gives CASSLGGTSYEQYF.

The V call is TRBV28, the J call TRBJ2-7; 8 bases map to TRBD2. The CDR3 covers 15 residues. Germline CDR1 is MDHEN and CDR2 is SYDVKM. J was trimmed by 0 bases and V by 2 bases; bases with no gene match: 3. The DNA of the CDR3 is TGTGCCAGCAGTTTAACTAGCGGAACCTCCTACGAGCAGTACTTC. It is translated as CASSLTSGTSYEQYF. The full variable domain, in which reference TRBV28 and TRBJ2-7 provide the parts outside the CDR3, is DVKVTQSSRYLVKRTGEKVFLECVQDMDHENMFWYRQDPGLGLRLIYFSYDVKMKEKGDIPEGYSVSREKKERFSLILESASTNQTSMYLCASSLTSGTSYEQYFGPGTRLTVT.

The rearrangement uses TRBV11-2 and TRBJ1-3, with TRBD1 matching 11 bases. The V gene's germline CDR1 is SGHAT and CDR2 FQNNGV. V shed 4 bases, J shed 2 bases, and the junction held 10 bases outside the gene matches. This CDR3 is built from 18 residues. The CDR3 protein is CASSSGSGTGGTGNTIYF. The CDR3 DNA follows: TGTGCCAGCAGCTCGGGATCCGGGACAGGGGGGACTGGAAACACCATATATTTT.

In DNA form, the CDR3 reads TGTGCCAGTAGTATAGGGAAGGGAGGCCGCCGAAGTACTGAAGCTTTCTTT. Protein product: CASSIGKGGRRSTEAFF. The rearrangement joins TRBV19 to TRBJ1-1, with D unresolved. This CDR3 comprises 17 residues. Trimming removed 1 base at V and 5 bases at J, with 20 bases between. Looked up from germline, CDR1 is LNHDA and CDR2 is SQIVND (reference sequence).

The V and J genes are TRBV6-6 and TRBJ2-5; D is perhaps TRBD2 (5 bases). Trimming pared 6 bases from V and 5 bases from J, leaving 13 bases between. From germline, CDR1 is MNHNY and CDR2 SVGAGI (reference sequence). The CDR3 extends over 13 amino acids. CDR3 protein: CASSFGVAETQYF. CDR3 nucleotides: TGTGCCAGCAGCTTCGGAGTAGCGGAGACCCAGTACTTC.

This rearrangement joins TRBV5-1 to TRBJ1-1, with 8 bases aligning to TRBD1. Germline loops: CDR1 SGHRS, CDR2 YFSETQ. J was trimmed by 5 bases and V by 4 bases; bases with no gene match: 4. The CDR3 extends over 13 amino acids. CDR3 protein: CASSGQGQTEAFF. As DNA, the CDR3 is TGCGCCAGCAGCGGACAGGGTCAGACTGAAGCTTTCTTT.

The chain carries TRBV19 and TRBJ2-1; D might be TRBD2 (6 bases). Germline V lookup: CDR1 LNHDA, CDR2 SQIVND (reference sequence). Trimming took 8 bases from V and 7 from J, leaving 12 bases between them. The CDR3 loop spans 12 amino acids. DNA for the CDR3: TGTGCCAGTTCCGGGACTTCAAATGAGCAGTTCTTC. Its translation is CASSGTSNEQFF.

The CDR3 DNA is TGTGCCAGCAGCCAAGCGCTACTAGCGGGAGGGGATACGCAGTATTTT. Its translation is CASSQALLAGGDTQYF. The chain uses TRBV14 and TRBJ2-3; 13 nucleotides match TRBD2. The germline V gene has CDR1 SGHDN and CDR2 FVKESK. The CDR3 loop spans 16 amino acids. Trimming at V came to 1 base and at J to 6 bases, leaving 4 bases not matched to a gene.

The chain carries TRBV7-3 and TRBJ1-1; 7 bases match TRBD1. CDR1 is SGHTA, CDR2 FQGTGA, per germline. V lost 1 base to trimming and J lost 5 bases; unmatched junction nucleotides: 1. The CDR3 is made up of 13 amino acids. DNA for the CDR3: TGTGCCAGCAGCTTAAACAGGGGTACTGAAGCTTTCTTT. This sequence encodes CASSLNRGTEAFF.

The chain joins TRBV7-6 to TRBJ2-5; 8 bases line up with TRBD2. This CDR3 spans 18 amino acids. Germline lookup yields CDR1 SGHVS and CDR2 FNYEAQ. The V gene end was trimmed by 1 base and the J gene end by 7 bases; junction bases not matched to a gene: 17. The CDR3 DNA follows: TGTGCCAGCAGCTTAGGATCACCGGGACTAGGGAGGGTGGGGACCCAGTACTTC. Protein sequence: CASSLGSPGLGRVGTQYF.

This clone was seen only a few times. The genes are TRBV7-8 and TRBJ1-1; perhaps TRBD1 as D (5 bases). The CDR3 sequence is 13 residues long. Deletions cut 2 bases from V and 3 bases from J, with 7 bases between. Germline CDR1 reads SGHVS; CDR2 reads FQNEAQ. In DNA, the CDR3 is TGTGCCAGCAGCTTAACGGGGGACACTGAAGCTTTCTTT. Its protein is CASSLTGDTEAFF. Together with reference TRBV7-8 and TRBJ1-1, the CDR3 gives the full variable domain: GAGVSQSPRYKVAKRGQDVALRCDPISGHVSLFWYQQALGQGPEFLTYFQNEAQLDKSGLPSDRFFAERPEGSVSTLKIQRTQQEDSAVYLCASSLTGDTEAFFGQGTRLTVV.

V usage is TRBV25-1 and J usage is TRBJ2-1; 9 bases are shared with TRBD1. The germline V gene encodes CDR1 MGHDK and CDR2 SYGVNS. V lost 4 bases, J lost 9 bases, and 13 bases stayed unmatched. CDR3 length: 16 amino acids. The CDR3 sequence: CASSGPEVTGGVEQFF. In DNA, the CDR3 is TGTGCCAGCAGTGGGCCTGAAGTGACAGGGGGGGTTGAGCAGTTCTTC.

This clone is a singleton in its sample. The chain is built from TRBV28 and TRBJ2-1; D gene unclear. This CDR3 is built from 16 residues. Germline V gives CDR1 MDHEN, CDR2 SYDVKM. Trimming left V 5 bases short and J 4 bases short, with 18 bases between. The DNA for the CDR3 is TGTGCCAGCAGTCCCTTAGGTAGCTCCTTATACAATGAGCAGTTCTTC. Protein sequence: CASSPLGSSLYNEQFF.

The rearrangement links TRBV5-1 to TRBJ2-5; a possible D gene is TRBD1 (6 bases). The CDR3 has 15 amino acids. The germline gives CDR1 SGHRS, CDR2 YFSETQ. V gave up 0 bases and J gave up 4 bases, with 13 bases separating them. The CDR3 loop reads CASSLGQATAETQYF. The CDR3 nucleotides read TGCGCCAGCAGCTTGGGACAGGCGACCGCAGAGACCCAGTACTTC.

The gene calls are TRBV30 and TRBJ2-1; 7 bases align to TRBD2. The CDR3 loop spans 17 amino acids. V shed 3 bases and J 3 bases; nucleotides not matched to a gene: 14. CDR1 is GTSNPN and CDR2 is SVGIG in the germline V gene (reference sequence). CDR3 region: CAWRLPSGRSIYNEQFF. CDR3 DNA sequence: TGTGCCTGGAGGTTACCTAGCGGAAGGTCTATCTACAATGAGCAGTTCTTC. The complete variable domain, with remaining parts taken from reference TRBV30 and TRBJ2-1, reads SQTIHQWPATLVQPVGSPLSLECTVEGTSNPNLYWYRQAAGRGLQLLFYSVGIGQISSEVPQNLSASRPQDRQFILSSKKLLLSDSGFYLCAWRLPSGRSIYNEQFFGPGTRLTVL.

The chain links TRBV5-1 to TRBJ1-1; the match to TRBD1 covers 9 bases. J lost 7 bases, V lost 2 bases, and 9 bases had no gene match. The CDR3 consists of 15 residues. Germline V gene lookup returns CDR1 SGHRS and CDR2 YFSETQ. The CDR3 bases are TGCGCCAGCAGCTTTGAATCCGGGACAGGGTTTGAAGCTTTCTTT. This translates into CASSFESGTGFEAFF.

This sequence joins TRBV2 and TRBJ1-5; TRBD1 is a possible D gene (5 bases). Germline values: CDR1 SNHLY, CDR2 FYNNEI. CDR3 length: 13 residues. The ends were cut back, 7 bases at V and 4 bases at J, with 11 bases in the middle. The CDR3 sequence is CASNQGLNQPQHF. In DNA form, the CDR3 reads TGTGCCAGCAACCAGGGCTTAAATCAGCCCCAGCATTTT.

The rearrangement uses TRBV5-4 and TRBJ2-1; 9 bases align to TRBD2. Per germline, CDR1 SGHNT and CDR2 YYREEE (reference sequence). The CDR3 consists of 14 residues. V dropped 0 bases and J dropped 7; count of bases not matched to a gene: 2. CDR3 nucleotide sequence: TGTGCCAGCAGCTTGGAAGCGGGAGGAAATGAGCAGTTCTTC. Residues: CASSLEAGGNEQFF.

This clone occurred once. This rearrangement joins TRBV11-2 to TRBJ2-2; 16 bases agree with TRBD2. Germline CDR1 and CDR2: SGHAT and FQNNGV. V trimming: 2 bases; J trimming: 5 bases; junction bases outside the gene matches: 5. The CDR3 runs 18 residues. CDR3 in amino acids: CASSLSQGLAGGTGELFF. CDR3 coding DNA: TGTGCCAGCAGCTTAAGTCAGGGACTAGCGGGAGGGACCGGGGAGCTGTTTTTT.